These 20 T cell receptor beta chains were all obtained from the same sample, sequenced in a study of Graves' ophthalmopathy and Graves' hyperthyroidism. RNA transcripts were the source from which TCR beta CDR3 regions were amplified. HTBI primers served in a first-round RT-PCR, which a second-round multiplex PCR followed. TCRdb processed the multiplex PCR reads anew with MiXCR; each CDR3 protein has one entry. The data contain about 480,000 distinct CDR3 sequences, approximately 14% of them singletons. Sequencing input: blood. Receptors were obtained from a young woman with Graves' ophthalmopathy.

This clonotype was seen only once. A much larger clone lies one base from this, so it may be a read error. The chain carries TRBV12-3 or TRBV12-4 and TRBJ2-3, with TRBD1 matching 7 bases. V dropped 10 bases and J dropped 8; count of bases not matched to a gene: 9. This CDR3 is 12 amino acids long. CDR3 amino acids: CATGGPSVTQYF. The DNA for the CDR3 is TGTGCCACAGGGGGTCCCTCGGTTACGCAGTATTTT.

This clonotype occurred many times. J is TRBJ2-7 and V is TRBV25-1; 9 nucleotides match TRBD2. The CDR3 has 16 amino acids. CDR1 and CDR2 from the germline V gene are MGHDK and SYGVNS. Unmatched junction bases numbered 10, after V lost 2 bases and J lost 5 bases. CDR3 coding DNA: TGTGCCAGCAGTGAAATTGGAGCTAGCGGGAACCACGAGCAGTACTTC. It encodes CASSEIGASGNHEQYF.

This clonotype was picked up many times. The chain has TRBV12-3 or TRBV12-4 and TRBJ2-7; D perhaps matches TRBD1 (6 bases). The CDR3 runs to 12 residues. Trimming took 7 bases from V and 9 from J, leaving 16 bases between them. CDR3 amino acids: CASTATGLRQYF. For the CDR3, the DNA is TGTGCCAGCACCGCGACAGGCTTACGGCAGTACTTC.

The V and J genes are TRBV11-3 and TRBJ1-1; weak D call: TRBD1 (5 bases). Trimming pared 6 bases from V and 5 bases from J, leaving 19 bases between. The CDR3 loop spans 15 amino acids. Germline V CDR1 and CDR2: SGHNT, YENEEA. CDR3 bases: TGTGCCAGCAGTCCGAGTCCGGGACTAAGGACTGAAGCTTTCTTT. Encoded protein: CASSPSPGLRTEAFF.

This clonotype has ten or more counts. This chain joins TRBV6-1 and TRBJ2-5; TRBD1 is a possible D gene (6 bases). V lost 7 bases and J 1 base, leaving 16 bases between the germline ends. Germline CDR1 and CDR2: MNHNS and SASEGT. This CDR3 spans 15 amino acids. The CDR3 sequence is CASTLRDNSQETQYF. The CDR3 DNA reads as TGTGCCAGCACCCTCCGGGACAACAGCCAAGAGACCCAGTACTTC.

This clonotype came up many times. V usage is TRBV7-6 and J usage is TRBJ2-5; 13 bases fit TRBD2. V gave up 5 bases and J gave up 5 bases; unmatched junction bases: 8. CDR3 length: 16 residues. Germline V CDR1 and CDR2: SGHVS, FNYEAQ. CDR3 DNA: TGTGCCAGCAGCCCACGAACGGGACTAGCGGGGGAGACCCAGTACTTC. It encodes CASSPRTGLAGETQYF.

The genes are TRBV27 and TRBJ2-2; D might be TRBD1 (6 bases). The V and J ends lost 3 bases and 1 base respectively, with 12 bases between them. CDR3 length: 16 amino acids. Looked up from germline, CDR1 is MNHEY and CDR2 is SMNVEV (reference sequence). In DNA, the CDR3 is TGTGCCAGCAGTTTGAGGGGGACAATGAACACCGGGGAGCTGTTTTTT. Its translation is CASSLRGTMNTGELFF.

This clonotype occurred many times. The chain is built from TRBV6-1 and TRBJ2-7, with D perhaps assigned TRBD1 or TRBD2 (5 bases each). The CDR3 length is 15 residues. Germline V gives CDR1 MNHNS, CDR2 SASEGT. With 8 bases removed from V and 1 base from J, the gap between germline ends came to 18 bases. This CDR3 is CASGRGDRGSYEQYF. CDR3 DNA: TGTGCCAGCGGACGAGGGGACCGGGGATCCTACGAGCAGTACTTC.

This clonotype has ten or more counts. The rearrangement joins TRBV11-2 to TRBJ1-1, with D possibly being TRBD1 (6 bases). Germline V gene sequence: CDR1 SGHAT, CDR2 FQNNGV. With 5 bases removed from V and 10 bases from J, the gap between germline ends came to 14 bases. The CDR3 is 12 amino acids. CDR3 sequence (DNA): TGTGCCAGCAGCCGTAACAGGGCGGCAGCTTTCTTT. Protein product: CASSRNRAAAFF.

This clonotype showed up many times. The CDR3 nucleotides read TGTGCCAGCAGGGTGGGCCTGGTGGAGACCCAGTACTTC. Its protein is CASRVGLVETQYF. The chain recombines TRBV7-9 with TRBJ2-5; D remains ambiguous. Germline V gene sequence: CDR1 SEHNR, CDR2 FQNEAQ (reference sequence). The CDR3 is 13 residues long. V lost 6 bases and J lost 5, with 13 bases in between.

This clonotype appeared many times. The CDR3 DNA reads as TGTGCCAGCAGTTCCGGGACGCCGGGGACTGGGGCCAACGTCCTGACTTTC. Translating gives CASSSGTPGTGANVLTF. The rearrangement joins TRBV6-5 to TRBJ2-6; the D call may be TRBD1 or TRBD2 (5 bases each). Trimming removed 4 bases from V and 2 bases from J, with 15 bases in between. CDR1 and CDR2 (germline): MNHEY, SVGAGI. The CDR3 has 17 amino acids.

This clonotype was recorded many times. A junction end diverges from the germline sequence, so it may reflect a read error. The chain joins TRBV27 to TRBJ2-7, with D perhaps given as TRBD1 or TRBD2 (5 bases each). CDR3 length: 14 amino acids. Germline lookup yields CDR1 MNHEY and CDR2 SMNVEV (reference sequence). CDR3 sequence: CANSLVGVSYEQYF. The CDR3 DNA reads as TGTGCCAACAGTTTAGTGGGGGTATCCTACGAGCAGTACTTC.

This clonotype was observed many times. The CDR3 reads CASSRDSYIYEQYF. CDR3 bases: TGTGCCAGCAGCCGGGACAGTTATATCTACGAGCAGTACTTC. The chain carries TRBV7-9 and TRBJ2-7, with 7 bases aligning to TRBD1. The CDR3 loop spans 14 amino acids. The germline gives CDR1 SEHNR, CDR2 FQNEAQ (reference sequence). Trimming removed 5 bases from V and 3 bases from J; junction bases left unmatched: 7. Filled out from reference TRBV7-9 and TRBJ2-7, the complete variable domain reads DTGVSQNPRHKITKRGQNVTFRCDPISEHNRLYWYRQTLGQGPEFLTYFQNEAQLEKSRLLSDRFSAERPKGSFSTLEIQRTEQGDSAMYLCASSRDSYIYEQYFGPGTRLTVT.

The chain couples TRBV11-1 to TRBJ1-5, with 7 bases identical to TRBD1. With V trimmed by 5 bases and J by 4 bases, 11 bases remained unmatched. The CDR3 length is 16 residues. CDR1 SGHAT and CDR2 FQDESV come from the germline V gene (reference sequence). The CDR3: CASSPSTGLVNQPQHF. The CDR3 DNA is TGTGCCAGCAGCCCCTCGACAGGGTTAGTGAATCAGCCCCAGCATTTT.

This clonotype has ten or more counts. The rearrangement uses TRBV28 and TRBJ2-5; the D is unclear. Germline loops: CDR1 MDHEN, CDR2 SYDVKM. The CDR3 sequence is 14 residues long. Trimming removed 7 bases at V and 1 base at J, with 13 bases between. In nucleotides, the CDR3 is TGTGCCAGCAATGATCCGTGGGGCCAAGAGACCCAGTACTTC. It yields the protein CASNDPWGQETQYF.

This clonotype has a count of ten or more. This chain uses TRBV6-1 with TRBJ1-2; 8 bases fit TRBD1. V shed 5 bases and J 4 bases; nucleotides not matched to a gene: 12. The CDR3 runs to 16 residues. Germline CDR1 and CDR2: MNHNS and SASEGT. CDR3 loop: CASSPTGQGRIYGYTF. The CDR3 nucleotides read TGTGCCAGCAGTCCGACAGGACAGGGCCGAATCTATGGCTACACCTTC.

Many counts were recorded for this clonotype. The chain combines TRBV12-3 or TRBV12-4 with TRBJ2-5; TRBD2 might be the D (6 bases). The CDR3 spans 14 residues. Trimming took off 6 bases at V and 0 bases at J, with 11 bases between the two ends. The CDR3 region has the DNA TGTGCCAGCAGCTGGGGACTGAACCAAGAGACCCAGTACTTC. Its protein product is CASSWGLNQETQYF.

This clonotype was detected ten times or more. The chain joins TRBV6-5 to TRBJ2-7; 7 bases agree with TRBD1. The CDR3 runs 15 residues. The germline gives CDR1 MNHEY, CDR2 SVGAGI. The J segment lost 2 bases and the V segment lost 2 bases, leaving 6 bases of the junction unmatched. CDR3 loop: CASSYPTGIPYEQYF. CDR3 DNA: TGTGCCAGCAGTTACCCGACAGGGATTCCCTACGAGCAGTACTTC.

This clonotype was seen ten or more times. The CDR3 DNA follows: TGTGCCAGCAGCTTGCGGGGACTCCACACTGAAGCTTTCTTT. This codes for CASSLRGLHTEAFF. The chain joins TRBV27 to TRBJ1-1, with a tentative D call TRBD1 (5 bases). Germline-derived CDR1 and CDR2 are MNHEY and SMNVEV (reference sequence). Between the trimmed V and J ends, which lost 6 bases and 3 bases, there was a span of 14 bases. The length of the CDR3 is 14 residues.

This clonotype was detected ten times or more. V usage is TRBV12-3 or TRBV12-4 and J usage is TRBJ1-2, with TRBD1 as a possible D gene (5 bases). V lost 6 bases to trimming and J lost 4 bases, with 18 bases between them. The CDR3 runs 15 residues. The DNA of the CDR3 is TGTGCCAGCAGCCCGGGGGTGGGGGTTGGCTATGGCTACACCTTC. Amino acid sequence: CASSPGVGVGYGYTF.